These 9 T cell receptor beta chains share one sample of origin, sequenced in a study of regulatory T cells in long-lasting Graves disease. Arm-PCR of CDR3 regions and iRepertoire HTBI primers were the basis on which TCR beta libraries were built. MiXCR, run by TCRdb on the multiplex PCR reads, gives a single entry per CDR3 protein. This sample has 400,000 or so distinct CDR3 sequences, with less than 25% found just once. The sample's time point: persistent/refractory GD, antithyroid drugs over 5 years with positive TRAb. PBMCs provided the RNA from which the TCR library was made. The sequences come from peripheral blood mononuclear cells (PBMCs), collected when the disease was refractory, from a patient treated with antithyroid drugs. Source of these receptors: a female donor with Graves disease.

This chain uses TRBV30 with TRBJ1-5, with TRBD1 identical over 8 bases. Germline CDR1 is GTSNPN and CDR2 is SVGIG (reference sequence). CDR3 size: 14 residues. Trimming cost V 1 base and J 2 bases; bases outside gene matches: 1. Here the CDR3 DNA reads TGTGCCTGGAGTGAGGGACAGGGCAATCAGCCCCAGCATTTT. Translated, it gives CAWSEGQGNQPQHF.

V usage is TRBV19 and J usage is TRBJ2-5; D remains ambiguous. The ends were cut back, 6 bases at V and 0 bases at J, with 8 bases in the middle. CDR3 length: 13 amino acids. Germline assignment: CDR1 LNHDA and CDR2 SQIVND (reference sequence). The CDR3 reads CASSQGNQETQYF. The CDR3 coding sequence is TGTGCCAGTAGCCAAGGAAACCAAGAGACCCAGTACTTC.

This clonotype has a handful of counts. The V call is TRBV2, the J call TRBJ1-2; D not certain. Germline-derived CDR1 and CDR2 are SNHLY and FYNNEI. CDR3 size: 13 residues. The V and J ends lost 3 bases and 4 bases respectively, with 9 bases between them. CDR3 loop: CASSDGQLYGYTF. In nucleotides, the CDR3 is TGTGCCAGCAGTGACGGGCAGCTCTATGGCTACACCTTC.

The chain carries TRBV29-1 and TRBJ1-2; TRBD1 agrees at 9 bases. The V gene end was trimmed by 1 base and the J gene end by 5 bases; junction bases not matched to a gene: 5. The CDR3 has 14 amino acids. CDR1 and CDR2 (germline): SQVTM, ANQGSEA. The DNA of the CDR3 is TGCAGCGTTGAAGTAGTAGACAGGGGGTATGGCTACACCTTC. The encoded protein is CSVEVVDRGYGYTF.

This clonotype turned up a few times. CDR3 in DNA: TGTGCCAGCAGCCCCCAGGGGGGGCTTAACTATGGCTACACCTTC. This sequence encodes CASSPQGGLNYGYTF. The chain combines TRBV9 with TRBJ1-2; 7 nucleotides match TRBD1. V was clipped by 4 bases and J by 1 base; unmatched bases: 7. CDR3 size: 15 residues. Per germline, CDR1 SGDLS and CDR2 YYNGEE.

This sequence joins TRBV5-1 and TRBJ1-3; D gene unclear. V lost 5 bases, J lost 2 bases, and 8 bases lay in between. Germline V lookup: CDR1 SGHRS, CDR2 YFSETQ. The length of the CDR3 is 13 residues. The CDR3: CASRPGAGNTIYF. In nucleotides, the CDR3 is TGCGCCAGCAGACCCGGCGCTGGAAACACCATATATTTT.

This clonotype was counted ten times or more. The chain links TRBV28 to TRBJ2-7; weak D call: TRBD2 (7 bases). Trimming left V 10 bases short and J 3 bases short, with 16 bases between. The length of the CDR3 is 13 residues. Per the germline V gene, CDR1 is MDHEN and CDR2 is SYDVKM. CDR3 loop: CAIGGGGIYEQYF. The CDR3 DNA sequence: TGTGCCATCGGCGGGGGCGGGATCTACGAGCAGTACTTC.

This clonotype showed up many times. One end of the junction varies from germline; a read error may be responsible. The chain carries TRBV11-2 and TRBJ2-2, with 9 bases lining up with TRBD1. The CDR3 totals 14 residues. Germline lookup yields CDR1 SGHAT and CDR2 FQNNGV. The CDR3 reads CASNLQGATGELFF. The CDR3 nucleotides are TGTGCCAGCAACTTACAGGGGGCCACCGGGGAGCTGTTTTTT. Variable domain in full (rest from reference TRBV11-2 and TRBJ2-2): EAGVAQSPRYKIIEKRQSVAFWCNPISGHATLYWYQQILGQGPKLLIQFQNNGVVDDSQLPKDRFSAERLKGVDSTLKIQPAKLEDSAVYLCASNLQGATGELFFGEGSRLTVL.

This clonotype was picked up many times. The gene calls are TRBV11-2 and TRBJ2-1; 7 nucleotides agree with TRBD2. Germline V gives CDR1 SGHAT, CDR2 FQNNGV. This CDR3 is 17 amino acids long. Unmatched junction bases numbered 10, after V lost 1 base and J lost 4 bases. The CDR3: CASSLASGGKAYNEQFF. The CDR3 DNA reads as TGTGCCAGCAGCTTAGCTTCGGGGGGAAAGGCTTACAATGAGCAGTTCTTC.